A single sample gave rise to the 23 T cell receptor beta chains below, sequenced in a study of cytomegalovirus exposure and HLA in healthy donors (dated by TCRdb to the late 2010s). Library preparation used the immunoSEQ multiplex PCR assay. A mixture of 60 forward primers for TCR Vbeta segments and 13 reverse primers for TCR Jbeta segments was used in the multiplex PCR. What TCRdb holds here is the immuneACCESS table cut down to in-frame rearrangements. Part of the clones is not present; checked against another copy, under half of the missing clones reflect an unresolved V gene, and the others are unexplained. The table for this sample lists over 110,000 clones; about 84% of them were counted only once. Around 5.9% of the sample comes from the top ten. Sequences were obtained from PBMCs. All receptors derive from a woman in her thirties or forties in good health and CMV-seropositive.

The J gene is TRBJ2-7, the V gene TRBV7-9; 8 nucleotides line up with TRBD1. CDR1 is SEHNR and CDR2 is FQNEAQ in the germline V gene (reference sequence). Trimming took 5 bases from V and 4 from J; bases not matched to a gene: 13. The CDR3 extends over 16 amino acids. For the CDR3, the DNA is TGTGCCAGCAGCCCCTACACAGGGGGTAGGAGTTACGAGCAGTACTTC. Translating gives CASSPYTGGRSYEQYF.

The chain recombines TRBV28 with TRBJ1-2, with unresolved D. The CDR3 loop spans 13 amino acids. The germline gives CDR1 MDHEN, CDR2 SYDVKM. The germline V and J ends were trimmed by 4 bases and 14 bases, with 20 bases remaining between them. This CDR3 is CASSYTAVLLETF. CDR3 sequence (DNA): TGTGCCAGCAGTTATACGGCAGTCCTCTTGGAGACCTTC.

The chain links TRBV7-9 to TRBJ2-7; 8 nucleotides match TRBD2. The CDR3 consists of 17 residues. The ends lost 0 bases at V and 1 base at J; junction bases unmatched: 8. Germline lookup yields CDR1 SEHNR and CDR2 FQNEAQ (reference sequence). CDR3 DNA sequence: TGTGCCAGCAGCTTAGCGGGGGTTAGCGGGGTGTCCTACGAGCAGTACTTC. It encodes CASSLAGVSGVSYEQYF. The variable domain in full, with the rest retrieved from reference TRBV7-9 and TRBJ2-7, is DTGVSQNPRHKITKRGQNVTFRCDPISEHNRLYWYRQTLGQGPEFLTYFQNEAQLEKSRLLSDRFSAERPKGSFSTLEIQRTEQGDSAMYLCASSLAGVSGVSYEQYFGPGTRLTVT.

This chain joins TRBV28 and TRBJ1-2, with D possibly TRBD1 on 5 matching bases. CDR1 is MDHEN and CDR2 is SYDVKM in the germline V gene. This CDR3 has 16 residues. The V end was cut by 5 bases, the J end by 8 bases, with 24 bases between. The DNA for the CDR3 is TGTGCCAGCAGTCCTCGGACATCCGGACCTCTCGGGGGCTACACCTTC. Its translation is CASSPRTSGPLGGYTF.

V is TRBV9 and J is TRBJ1-3, with unresolved D. Per the germline V gene, CDR1 is SGDLS and CDR2 is YYNGEE. There are 14 residues in the CDR3. Trimming cost V 0 bases and J 2 bases, with 6 bases left between them. This CDR3 is CASSVGGTGNTIYF. The CDR3, as DNA: TGTGCCAGCAGCGTAGGCGGGACTGGAAACACCATATATTTT.

V usage is TRBV30 and J usage is TRBJ2-7, with D unclear. The V gene lost 0 bases and the J gene lost 0 bases, with 12 bases spanning the gap. In germline, CDR1 is GTSNPN, CDR2 SVGIG (reference sequence). This CDR3 region has 15 residues. CDR3 coding DNA: TGTGCCTGGAGTGTTTTAGGCGGTGCCTCCTACGAGCAGTACTTC. Translated, it gives CAWSVLGGASYEQYF.

The chain is built from TRBV5-1 and TRBJ2-7; D remains unclear. From germline, CDR1 is SGHRS and CDR2 YFSETQ. V lost 4 bases and J 0 bases, leaving 8 bases between the germline ends. This CDR3 is built from 13 residues. CDR3 in DNA: TGCGCCAGCAGCGAGCCTTCCTCCTACGAGCAGTACTTC. This gives the protein CASSEPSSYEQYF.

J is TRBJ1-3 and V is TRBV2; unclear D gene. V lost 6 bases and J 4 bases, leaving 7 bases between the germline ends. The CDR3 is 12 residues long. Germline V lookup: CDR1 SNHLY, CDR2 FYNNEI. The CDR3 loop reads CASRRLGNTIYF. For the CDR3, the DNA is TGTGCCAGCAGGAGGCTCGGAAACACCATATATTTT.

This clone was counted between two and nine times. The chain has TRBV29-1 and TRBJ2-3, with 9 bases lining up with TRBD2. CDR3 length equals 13 residues. Germline loops: CDR1 SQVTM, CDR2 ANQGSEA. CDR3 sequence (DNA): TGCAGTGAGACTAGCGGCCTCACAGATACGCAGTATTTT. This translates into CSETSGLTDTQYF.

The V and J genes are TRBV6-6 and TRBJ1-2, with 8 bases matching TRBD1. Germline V gene sequence: CDR1 MNHNY, CDR2 SVGAGI (reference sequence). The V gene end was trimmed by 4 bases and the J gene end by 2 bases; junction bases not matched to a gene: 3. The CDR3 runs to 14 residues. The CDR3 nucleotides are TGTGCCAGCAGTTTGGACAGGGACAACTATGGCTACACCTTC. The encoded protein is CASSLDRDNYGYTF.

V is TRBV6-1 and J is TRBJ2-2, with 9 bases lining up with TRBD2. The CDR3 loop spans 15 amino acids. Germline V CDR1 and CDR2: MNHNS, SASEGT. Trimming at V came to 4 bases and at J to 8 bases, leaving 8 bases not matched to a gene. The CDR3 reads CASSGRLAATGELFF. The CDR3 DNA reads TGTGCCAGCAGTGGTAGACTAGCGGCCACTGGGGAGCTGTTTTTT.

This chain connects TRBV28 to TRBJ1-2; no reliable D call. Germline V gene lookup returns CDR1 MDHEN and CDR2 SYDVKM. V shed 8 bases and J shed 4 bases, with 11 bases lying between them. CDR3 length: 12 residues. The CDR3 DNA reads TGTGCCAGCGGCAGAAACCTCTATGGCTACACCTTC. It is translated as CASGRNLYGYTF.

The chain employs TRBV10-1 and TRBJ2-5, with 13 bases matching TRBD2. The germline V gene has CDR1 WNHNN and CDR2 SYGVQD (reference sequence). CDR3 length: 16 residues. J gave up 7 bases and V 0 bases, and 5 bases lay outside the gene matches. The CDR3 protein is CASSESTSGRPPTQYF. In DNA, the CDR3 is TGCGCCAGCAGTGAGTCGACTAGCGGGAGGCCGCCGACCCAGTACTTC.

This clone is a singleton in its sample. The chain carries TRBV18 and TRBJ2-3; 7 bases align to TRBD1. Trimming cost V 3 bases and J 1 base; bases outside gene matches: 7. CDR1 is KGHSH, CDR2 LQKENI, per germline. This CDR3 has 16 amino acids. CDR3 DNA sequence: TGTGCCAGCTCACCTAGGGGGCCCCGTGGCACAGATACGCAGTATTTT. It specifies CASSPRGPRGTDTQYF.

The rearrangement uses TRBV2 and TRBJ1-6; 7 bases match TRBD1. The CDR3 runs to 13 residues. Trimming at V came to 7 bases and at J to 7 bases, leaving 4 bases not matched to a gene. Germline values: CDR1 SNHLY, CDR2 FYNNEI. CDR3 amino acids: CASKQGWNSPLHF. Written as DNA, the CDR3 is TGTGCCAGCAAACAGGGGTGGAATTCACCCCTCCACTTT.

CDR3 loop: CASSSHTSTDTQYF. The CDR3 coding sequence is TGCGCCAGCAGTAGCCATACTAGCACAGATACGCAGTATTTT. V is TRBV10-1 and J is TRBJ2-3; D unresolved. The V and J ends lost 5 bases and 0 bases respectively, with 9 bases between them. This CDR3 has 14 amino acids. From germline, CDR1 is WNHNN and CDR2 SYGVQD (reference sequence).

The sample holds a few counts of this clone. The genes are TRBV27 and TRBJ2-7, with 7 nucleotides matching TRBD1. CDR3 size: 13 residues. Trimming cost V 6 bases and J 5 bases; bases outside gene matches: 7. CDR1 MNHEY and CDR2 SMNVEV come from the germline V gene (reference sequence). In nucleotides, the CDR3 is TGTGCCAGCAGAATACAGGGGTCCCACGAGCAGTACTTC. This translates into CASRIQGSHEQYF.

The chain links TRBV5-1 to TRBJ2-7, with 8 nucleotides matching TRBD1. The CDR3 covers 16 residues. Unmatched junction bases numbered 12, after V lost 3 bases and J lost 4 bases. In germline, CDR1 is SGHRS, CDR2 YFSETQ. DNA of the CDR3: TGCGCCAGCAGCTCATCGACCGGGACAGGATCGTACGAGCAGTACTTC. Translating gives CASSSSTGTGSYEQYF.

The DNA for the CDR3 is TGTGCCAGCAGTTACGAGTTTTATGGCTACACCTTC. Its translation: CASSYEFYGYTF. V is TRBV6-5 and J is TRBJ1-2, with D uncertain. CDR1 is MNHEY and CDR2 is SVGAGI in the germline V gene. This CDR3 is built from 12 residues. The V and J ends lost 2 bases and 5 bases respectively, with 6 bases between them.

The chain uses TRBV28 and TRBJ2-2; 7 bases are shared with TRBD1. The germline V gene encodes CDR1 MDHEN and CDR2 SYDVKM. V shed 6 bases and J 3 bases; nucleotides not matched to a gene: 4. The CDR3 has 14 residues. The CDR3 is CASRLTGDTGELFF. The CDR3 DNA reads as TGTGCCAGCAGACTTACAGGGGACACCGGGGAGCTGTTTTTT.

The genes are TRBV29-1 and TRBJ2-1, with TRBD1 as a possible D gene (6 bases). V was cut by 7 bases and J by 8 bases, with 9 bases left in between. Germline CDR1 and CDR2: SQVTM and ANQGSEA. The CDR3 runs to 10 residues. CDR3 sequence reads: CSANRDEQFF. The DNA of the CDR3 is TGCAGCGCGAACAGGGATGAGCAGTTCTTC.

This sequence joins TRBV5-1 and TRBJ2-2, with 7 bases fitting TRBD2. The ends lost 4 bases at V and 4 bases at J; junction bases unmatched: 7. Germline assignment: CDR1 SGHRS and CDR2 YFSETQ. The CDR3 consists of 15 residues. CDR3 DNA sequence: TGCGCCAGCAGCCTACTAGCGTCTGGCACCGGGGAGCTGTTTTTT. Residues: CASSLLASGTGELFF.

This chain joins TRBV7-2 and TRBJ2-1; TRBD2 matches 12 bases. The V segment lost 1 base and the J segment 9 bases; nucleotides outside the gene matches: 4. CDR3 length: 15 residues. Germline-derived CDR1 and CDR2 are SGHTA and FQGNSA. DNA of the CDR3: TGTGCCAGCAGCTTAGGACTAGCGGGAGTAGGTGAGCAGTTCTTC. Translated, it gives CASSLGLAGVGEQFF.